This T cell receptor (beta chain) was obtained from a study of OX40 agonist ivuxolimab in advanced cancers. Background on the study: Every 2 weeks, patients received ivuxolimab intravenously, dosed at 0.01 to 10 mg/kg.

Concerning this clone itself: The antigen remains unidentified.

Libraries were prepared by immunoSEQ multiplex PCR; TCRdb keeps only in-frame clonotypes and omits some of them. Of 47,000 or so clones in the sample, about 88% were seen once. Study-wide results and caveats: There was clonal expansion of CD4+ and CD8+ blood T cells by week 6 at 0.1 to 3.0 mg/kg.

This receptor was taken from an adult with an advanced solid tumor such as melanoma, head and neck, liver or kidney cancer. Material: CD4+ or CD8+ T cells sorted from blood, obtained in a trial of the OX40 agonist ivuxolimab.

The CDR3 coding sequence is TGTGCCAGCGTACAGGGGGTTGAAGCTTTCTTT. It translates to CASVQGVEAFF. The chain recombines TRBV25-1 with TRBJ1-1; 8 bases line up with TRBD1. The germline CDR1 and CDR2 sequences are MGHDK and SYGVNS. The V gene end was trimmed by 8 bases and the J gene end by 7 bases; junction bases not matched to a gene: 3. The CDR3 contains 11 residues.